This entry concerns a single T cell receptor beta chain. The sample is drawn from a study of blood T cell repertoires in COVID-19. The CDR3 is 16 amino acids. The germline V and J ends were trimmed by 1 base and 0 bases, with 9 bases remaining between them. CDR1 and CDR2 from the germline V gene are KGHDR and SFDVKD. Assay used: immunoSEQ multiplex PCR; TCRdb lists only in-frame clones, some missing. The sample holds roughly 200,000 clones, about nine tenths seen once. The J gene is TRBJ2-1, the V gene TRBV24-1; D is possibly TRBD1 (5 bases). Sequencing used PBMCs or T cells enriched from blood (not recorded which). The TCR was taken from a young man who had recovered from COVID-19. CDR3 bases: TGTGCCACCAGTGATTTCGTAGGGGCCTCCTACAATGAGCAGTTCTTC. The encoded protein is CATSDFVGASYNEQFF.